These 9 T cell receptor beta chains came from one sample sequenced in a study of vaccination and CD4 T cells after COVID-19. Sequence data for DNA of cultured CD4+ T cells were generated by the Oncomine TCR Beta short-read assay. From the PCR reads, TCRdb called clonotypes with MiXCR, one entry per CDR3 protein. The sample comprises roughly 18,000 distinct CDR3 sequences, roughly half of which are singletons, and about 17% rests with the top ten. Specified treatment: roughly ten-day PBMC culture with coronavirus spike peptide pools or control peptides (ViraFEST assay). No antigen is known for these receptors. Sequencing was performed on CD4+ T cells from blood, cultured in vitro. Receptors were obtained from a human donor who had recovered from COVID-19.

In its sample, this clonotype was seen once. The rearrangement joins TRBV7-2 to TRBJ2-7; D might be TRBD2 (6 bases). This CDR3 region has 14 residues. Germline V gene data show CDR1 as SGHTA and CDR2 as FQGNSA. Trimming shortened V by 3 bases and J by 6 bases, and 15 bases separated the two germline ends. CDR3 DNA sequence: TGTGCCAGCAGCTTCCGACTAGTAGCTGCCGAGCAGTACTTC. Translating gives CASSFRLVAAEQYF.

The chain recombines TRBV18 with TRBJ2-6; 8 bases match TRBD2. The CDR3 covers 18 residues. The V and J ends lost 1 base and 0 bases, in that order; junction bases with no gene match: 5. Germline CDR1 KGHSH, CDR2 LQKENI. CDR3 region: CASSPQAGGSSGANVLTF. The CDR3 DNA reads TGTGCCAGCTCACCACAGGCGGGGGGAAGCTCTGGGGCCAACGTCCTGACTTTC.

The genes are TRBV20-1 and TRBJ1-5, with D possibly being TRBD1 (6 bases). This CDR3 has 16 residues. Trimming pared 3 bases from V and 0 bases from J, leaving 15 bases between. Germline V CDR1 and CDR2: DFQATT, SNEGSKA (reference sequence). CDR3 DNA sequence: TGCAGTGCTAGGAAAGGGGGAGGCTATAGCAATCAGCCCCAGCATTTT. It translates to CSARKGGGYSNQPQHF.

The chain employs TRBV20-1 and TRBJ1-2; 7 nucleotides align to TRBD1. The germline V gene has CDR1 DFQATT and CDR2 SNEGSKA (reference sequence). The CDR3 covers 14 residues. Trimming removed 4 bases from V and 0 bases from J; junction bases left unmatched: 5. CDR3 region: CSATSGQTNYGYTF. As DNA, the CDR3 is TGCAGTGCTACCTCGGGACAGACTAACTATGGCTACACCTTC.

J is TRBJ2-5 and V is TRBV2; D unclear. Germline V gene data show CDR1 as SNHLY and CDR2 as FYNNEI. The CDR3 spans 12 residues. V was clipped by 7 bases and J by 5 bases, with 11 bases between them. The CDR3 DNA follows: TGTGCCAGCACTACCGATGGGGAGACCCAGTACTTC. This gives the protein CASTTDGETQYF.

This clonotype is large. The V call is TRBV12-3 or TRBV12-4, the J call TRBJ1-1; TRBD1 is a possible D gene (5 bases). The CDR3 is 15 residues long. Trimming shortened V by 5 bases and J by 0 bases, and 13 bases separated the two germline ends. This chain's CDR3 is CASSLRWGMNTEAFF. In DNA form, the CDR3 reads TGTGCCAGCAGTCTCCGGTGGGGGATGAACACTGAAGCTTTCTTT.

This clonotype was detected a few times. The chain uses TRBV24-1 and TRBJ1-2; D is undetermined. V lost 2 bases and J lost 6, with 9 bases in between. Germline V gene sequence: CDR1 KGHDR, CDR2 SFDVKD. CDR3 length: 13 amino acids. The CDR3 sequence is CATSDSQSNGYTF. CDR3 in DNA: TGTGCCACCAGTGATTCCCAATCGAATGGCTACACCTTC.

This rearrangement joins TRBV5-1 to TRBJ2-5, with D maybe TRBD2 (6 bases). CDR3 size: 14 residues. V dropped 4 bases and J dropped 5 bases, with 15 bases sitting between them. Germline CDR1 SGHRS, CDR2 YFSETQ. CDR3: CASSRDGGTETQYF. The DNA for the CDR3 is TGCGCCAGCAGCCGAGACGGGGGAACGGAGACCCAGTACTTC.

The V gene is TRBV6-1, the J gene TRBJ1-1, with D possibly matching TRBD1 (5 bases). The V end lost 7 bases, the J end lost 5 bases, and 17 bases lay between the germline ends. The CDR3 totals 14 residues. Germline lookup yields CDR1 MNHNS and CDR2 SASEGT. The CDR3 loop reads CASKTWLGETEAFF. Here the CDR3 DNA reads TGTGCCAGCAAAACGTGGCTGGGGGAAACTGAAGCTTTCTTT.